This is a list of T cell receptor beta chains from one sample in a study of blood T cell repertoires in COVID-19. Profiled with immunoSEQ multiplex PCR; TCRdb holds only in-frame clones, not every one. Among about 500,000 clones listed, approximately 89% were seen once. Sequenced: peripheral blood. Receptors originate from a man aged 18 to 30 with COVID-19, enrolled during active disease. Both conserved end residues are part of each CDR3. The order of the fields is D gene, clone size, V gene, J gene, CDR3 DNA, CDR3 protein. A D gene is named only where the DNA matches it firmly. Clone size, where shown, is once, few, many, or a class for clones that have expanded.

d_gene: TRBD1; abundance: -; v_gene: TRBV5-6; j_gene: TRBJ1-5; CDR3nt: TGTGCCAGCAGCGTACAGGGGCTAAATCAGCCCCAGCATTTT; CDR3aa: CASSVQGLNQPQHF
d_gene: -; abundance: -; v_gene: TRBV7-9; j_gene: TRBJ1-1; CDR3nt: TGTGCCAGCAGCGCGGGATGGAACACTGAAGCTTTCTTT; CDR3aa: CASSAGWNTEAFF
d_gene: TRBD1; abundance: -; v_gene: TRBV28; j_gene: TRBJ1-5; CDR3nt: TGTGCCAGCAGTCCCGGACAGGGACAGCAGCCCCAGCATTTT; CDR3aa: CASSPGQGQQPQHF
d_gene: TRBD2; abundance: -; v_gene: TRBV7-9; j_gene: TRBJ2-7; CDR3nt: TGTGCCAGCAGCATCACGGGAGGGAATGGCGGCTACGAGCAGTACTTC; CDR3aa: CASSITGGNGGYEQYF
d_gene: TRBD1; abundance: once; v_gene: TRBV2; j_gene: TRBJ2-7; CDR3nt: TGTGCCAGCAGTGAAGGGGCGGGACAGGGGACCTACGAGCAGTACTTC; CDR3aa: CASSEGAGQGTYEQYF
d_gene: -; abundance: -; v_gene: TRBV9; j_gene: TRBJ2-2; CDR3nt: TGTGCCAGCAGCCTCCTGGACAGGAACACCGGGGAGCTGTTTTTT; CDR3aa: CASSLLDRNTGELFF
d_gene: TRBD1; abundance: once; v_gene: TRBV5-4; j_gene: TRBJ2-5; CDR3nt: TGTGCCAGCAGCCGACAGGGGTCAGAGACCCAGTACTTC; CDR3aa: CASSRQGSETQYF
d_gene: -; abundance: -; v_gene: TRBV2; j_gene: TRBJ1-5; CDR3nt: TGTGCCAGCAGGGGGACTGTATATAGCAATCAGCCCCAGCATTTT; CDR3aa: CASRGTVYSNQPQHF
d_gene: -; abundance: -; v_gene: TRBV3-1/TRBV3-2; j_gene: TRBJ1-3; CDR3nt: TGTGCCAGCAGCCAAAAACGTACAGCCGGAAACACCATATATTTT; CDR3aa: CASSQKRTAGNTIYF
d_gene: TRBD1; abundance: -; v_gene: TRBV18; j_gene: TRBJ1-2; CDR3nt: TGTGCCAGCTCGCCGACGGGACAGAGCTATGGCTACACCTTC; CDR3aa: CASSPTGQSYGYTF
d_gene: TRBD1; abundance: few; v_gene: TRBV5-4; j_gene: TRBJ1-5; CDR3nt: TGTGCCAGCAGCTCAGGGGGCAGCAATCAGCCCCAGCATTTT; CDR3aa: CASSSGGSNQPQHF
d_gene: -; abundance: once; v_gene: TRBV5-1; j_gene: TRBJ2-1; CDR3nt: TGCGCCAGCAGCTTGGGGGCCGGTTACTCCTACAATGAGCAGTTCTTC; CDR3aa: CASSLGAGYSYNEQFF
d_gene: -; abundance: -; v_gene: TRBV7-3; j_gene: TRBJ2-1; CDR3nt: TGTGCCAGCAGCCTCAACCCAGCGGAGATCAATGAGCAGTTCTTC; CDR3aa: CASSLNPAEINEQFF
d_gene: -; abundance: -; v_gene: TRBV19; j_gene: TRBJ1-6; CDR3nt: TGTGCCAGTAAGAATGGGCAGGGCAGTTCACCCCTCCACTTT; CDR3aa: CASKNGQGSSPLHF
d_gene: -; abundance: -; v_gene: TRBV3-1/TRBV3-2; j_gene: TRBJ2-3; CDR3nt: TGTGCCAGCAGCCACCCTAACGGGGGCACAGATACGCAGTATTTT; CDR3aa: CASSHPNGGTDTQYF
d_gene: -; abundance: few; v_gene: TRBV13; j_gene: TRBJ2-1; CDR3nt: TGTGCCAGCAGCTTAGCCGCAGGGGAAGGCAATGAGCAGTTCTTC; CDR3aa: CASSLAAGEGNEQFF
d_gene: -; abundance: once; v_gene: TRBV5-6; j_gene: TRBJ2-4; CDR3nt: TGTGCCAGCAGCTTGACAGGAAACATTCAGTACTTC; CDR3aa: CASSLTGNIQYF
d_gene: TRBD2; abundance: -; v_gene: TRBV12-3/TRBV12-4; j_gene: TRBJ2-3; CDR3nt: TGTGCCACCGCGGGGGATAGTACAGATACGCAGTATTTT; CDR3aa: CATAGDSTDTQYF
d_gene: -; abundance: -; v_gene: TRBV9; j_gene: TRBJ1-3; CDR3nt: TGTGCCAGCAGCGTAGCTACTGGTTCTGGAAACACCATATATTTT; CDR3aa: CASSVATGSGNTIYF
d_gene: TRBD2; abundance: -; v_gene: TRBV30; j_gene: TRBJ2-1; CDR3nt: TGTGCCTGGAGTGTTGGACTAGCGCGCGAGCAGTTCTTC; CDR3aa: CAWSVGLAREQFF
d_gene: -; abundance: -; v_gene: TRBV6-5; j_gene: TRBJ2-7; CDR3nt: TGTGCCAGCCAGGGAAACTACGAGCAGTACTTC; CDR3aa: CASQGNYEQYF
d_gene: -; abundance: -; v_gene: TRBV5-8; j_gene: TRBJ1-5; CDR3nt: TGTGCCAGCAGCTTGTTTCGGGGGGGCAATCAGCCCCAGCATTTT; CDR3aa: CASSLFRGGNQPQHF
d_gene: -; abundance: -; v_gene: TRBV9; j_gene: TRBJ1-2; CDR3nt: TGTGCCAGCAGCGTCGTTTCGGGCGGGGGGACTGGCTACACCTTC; CDR3aa: CASSVVSGGGTGYTF
d_gene: TRBD2; abundance: -; v_gene: TRBV4-1; j_gene: TRBJ2-2; CDR3nt: TGCGCCAGCAGCCAAGGGCTAGCGGGAGTTGTCGGGGAGCTGTTTTTT; CDR3aa: CASSQGLAGVVGELFF
d_gene: -; abundance: -; v_gene: TRBV5-6; j_gene: TRBJ1-5; CDR3nt: TGTGCCATCCCGACAAGCCCTTATAGCAATCAGCCCCAGCATTTT; CDR3aa: CAIPTSPYSNQPQHF
d_gene: TRBD1; abundance: -; v_gene: TRBV3-1/TRBV3-2; j_gene: TRBJ2-1; CDR3nt: TGTGCCAGCAGCCCATGGACAGGGTCCTACAATGAGCAGTTCTTC; CDR3aa: CASSPWTGSYNEQFF
d_gene: -; abundance: -; v_gene: TRBV9; j_gene: TRBJ1-2; CDR3nt: TGTGCCAGCAGCGTAAACGGGAACTATGGCTACACCTTC; CDR3aa: CASSVNGNYGYTF
d_gene: -; abundance: -; v_gene: TRBV10-3; j_gene: TRBJ2-2; CDR3nt: TGTGCCATACAGGACAGCCCGAACACCGGGGAGCTGTTTTTT; CDR3aa: CAIQDSPNTGELFF
d_gene: TRBD1; abundance: few; v_gene: TRBV28; j_gene: TRBJ1-2; CDR3nt: TGTGCCAGCAACGAGGACAGGGGAGGTGGCTACACCTTC; CDR3aa: CASNEDRGGGYTF
d_gene: -; abundance: -; v_gene: TRBV7-7; j_gene: TRBJ2-3; CDR3nt: TGTGCCAGCAGCTTAGAAGCGGGCACAGATACGCAGTATTTT; CDR3aa: CASSLEAGTDTQYF
d_gene: -; abundance: -; v_gene: TRBV6-5; j_gene: TRBJ1-1; CDR3nt: TGTGCCGGGGGGGTACTGAACACTGAAGCTTTCTTT; CDR3aa: CAGGVLNTEAFF
d_gene: -; abundance: -; v_gene: TRBV14; j_gene: TRBJ1-3; CDR3nt: TGTGCCAGCAGCCATAAGAGTATGCAGGAAGAAAACACCATATATTTT; CDR3aa: CASSHKSMQEENTIYF
d_gene: TRBD2; abundance: once; v_gene: TRBV11-2; j_gene: TRBJ2-7; CDR3nt: TGTGCCAGCAGCTTAGGGCTAGCGGGGGGGTCTGGCGACGAGCAGTACTTC; CDR3aa: CASSLGLAGGSGDEQYF
d_gene: TRBD2; abundance: -; v_gene: TRBV10-2; j_gene: TRBJ2-3; CDR3nt: TGCGCCACCGTATCCGGGACTAGCGTTCTAGGAGATACGCAGTATTTT; CDR3aa: CATVSGTSVLGDTQYF
d_gene: -; abundance: -; v_gene: TRBV9; j_gene: TRBJ2-1; CDR3nt: TGTGCCAGCAGCGAGTCCCCCGGACGGACTATCTATGAGCAGTTCTTC; CDR3aa: CASSESPGRTIYEQFF
d_gene: -; abundance: -; v_gene: TRBV9; j_gene: TRBJ2-3; CDR3nt: TGTGCCAGCAGCGAGGGGATCAAAGGCACAGATACGCAGTATTTT; CDR3aa: CASSEGIKGTDTQYF
d_gene: -; abundance: -; v_gene: TRBV5-1; j_gene: TRBJ2-3; CDR3nt: TGCGCCAGCAGCACAAAAAACCGGGAGCGAGGAGATACGCAGTATTTT; CDR3aa: CASSTKNRERGDTQYF
d_gene: -; abundance: -; v_gene: TRBV5-5; j_gene: TRBJ1-3; CDR3nt: TGTGCCAGCAGCTTGCCCGGGACTGGAAACACCATATATTTT; CDR3aa: CASSLPGTGNTIYF
d_gene: -; abundance: -; v_gene: TRBV5-1; j_gene: TRBJ1-5; CDR3nt: TGCGCCAGCAGCTTGGGGTCGGCTAGTAATCAGCCCCAGCATTTT; CDR3aa: CASSLGSASNQPQHF
d_gene: -; abundance: few; v_gene: TRBV21-1; j_gene: TRBJ1-1; CDR3nt: TGTGCCAGCTCTCACAGGGTGCCGGATGAAGCTTTCTTT; CDR3aa: CASSHRVPDEAFF
d_gene: TRBD1; abundance: -; v_gene: TRBV5-1; j_gene: TRBJ2-1; CDR3nt: TGCGCCAGCAGCACCTACTTTAGGGACAGCAAAAACAATGAGCAGTTCTTC; CDR3aa: CASSTYFRDSKNNEQFF
d_gene: -; abundance: -; v_gene: TRBV12-3/TRBV12-4; j_gene: TRBJ1-2; CDR3nt: TGTGCCAGCAGTTTCACCGGGTATGGCTACACCTTC; CDR3aa: CASSFTGYGYTF
d_gene: TRBD1; abundance: -; v_gene: TRBV5-4; j_gene: TRBJ2-1; CDR3nt: TGTGCCAGCAGCCGACAGGGCTCCGATGAGCAGTTCTTC; CDR3aa: CASSRQGSDEQFF
d_gene: TRBD1; abundance: -; v_gene: TRBV19; j_gene: TRBJ2-3; CDR3nt: TGTGCCACCAGCAGGACAGGGTCCACAGATACGCAGTATTTT; CDR3aa: CATSRTGSTDTQYF
d_gene: -; abundance: -; v_gene: TRBV5-1; j_gene: TRBJ2-7; CDR3nt: TGCGCCAGCAGCCCTTCTAGCGTTGCCTACGAGCAGTACTTC; CDR3aa: CASSPSSVAYEQYF
d_gene: TRBD2; abundance: -; v_gene: TRBV10-1; j_gene: TRBJ2-7; CDR3nt: TGCGCCAGCAGTGAGAGGAGAGCGGGAGGGACCTACGAGCAGTACTTC; CDR3aa: CASSERRAGGTYEQYF
d_gene: TRBD1; abundance: -; v_gene: TRBV11-2; j_gene: TRBJ2-5; CDR3nt: TGTGCCAGCAGCTTAATCCGGACAGGGGGTCGGGAGACCCAGTACTTC; CDR3aa: CASSLIRTGGRETQYF
d_gene: -; abundance: -; v_gene: TRBV5-1; j_gene: TRBJ2-5; CDR3nt: TGCGCCAGCAGCTCGGGAAATGGGGTTGGGACCCAGTACTTC; CDR3aa: CASSSGNGVGTQYF
d_gene: -; abundance: -; v_gene: TRBV12-3/TRBV12-4; j_gene: TRBJ2-7; CDR3nt: TGTGCCAGCAGGAATTACAGGGAGCAGTACTTC; CDR3aa: CASRNYREQYF
d_gene: TRBD2; abundance: once; v_gene: TRBV11-3; j_gene: TRBJ2-7; CDR3nt: TGTGCCAGCAGCTTAGGACTAGCGCCCTACGAGCAGTACTTC; CDR3aa: CASSLGLAPYEQYF
d_gene: TRBD2; abundance: -; v_gene: TRBV13; j_gene: TRBJ2-1; CDR3nt: TGTGCCAGCAGCTCGACTAGCGGGAGAAATGAGCAGTTCTTC; CDR3aa: CASSSTSGRNEQFF
d_gene: TRBD2; abundance: -; v_gene: TRBV7-9; j_gene: TRBJ2-5; CDR3nt: TGTGCCAGCAGCTTGCCGGGGGGTCGGGAGACCCAGTACTTC; CDR3aa: CASSLPGGRETQYF
d_gene: -; abundance: -; v_gene: TRBV24-1; j_gene: TRBJ2-3; CDR3nt: TGTGCCACCAGTGACCCCGCACGGACAGGGAGGGAACCAGATACGCAGTATTTT; CDR3aa: CATSDPARTGREPDTQYF
d_gene: -; abundance: -; v_gene: TRBV6-5; j_gene: TRBJ2-7; CDR3nt: TGTGCCAGCACCCGAAGAACTGCTAACTACGAGCAGTACTTC; CDR3aa: CASTRRTANYEQYF
d_gene: TRBD1; abundance: once; v_gene: TRBV5-5; j_gene: TRBJ1-1; CDR3nt: TGTGCCAGCAGCTCCAAGACAGGGACGAACACTGAAGCTTTCTTT; CDR3aa: CASSSKTGTNTEAFF